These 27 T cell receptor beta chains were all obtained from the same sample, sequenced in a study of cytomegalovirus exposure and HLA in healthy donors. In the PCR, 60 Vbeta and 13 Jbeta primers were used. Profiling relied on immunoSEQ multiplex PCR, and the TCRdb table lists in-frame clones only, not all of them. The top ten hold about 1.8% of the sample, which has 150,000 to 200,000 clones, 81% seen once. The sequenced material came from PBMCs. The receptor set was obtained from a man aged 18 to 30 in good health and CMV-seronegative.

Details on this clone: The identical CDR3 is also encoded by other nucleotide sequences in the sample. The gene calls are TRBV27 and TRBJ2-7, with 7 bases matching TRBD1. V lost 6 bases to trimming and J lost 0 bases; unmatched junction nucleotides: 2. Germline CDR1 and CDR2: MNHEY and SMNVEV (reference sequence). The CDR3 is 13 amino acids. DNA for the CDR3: TGTGCCAGCAGACGGGACAGCTCCTACGAGCAGTACTTC. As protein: CASRRDSSYEQYF.

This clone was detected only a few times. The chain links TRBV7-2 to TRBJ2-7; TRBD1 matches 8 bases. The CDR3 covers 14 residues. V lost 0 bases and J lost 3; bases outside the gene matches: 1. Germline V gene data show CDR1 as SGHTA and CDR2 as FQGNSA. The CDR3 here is CASSLAGQGYEQYF. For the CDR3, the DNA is TGTGCCAGCAGCTTAGCAGGACAGGGCTACGAGCAGTACTTC.

CDR3 loop: CASSDLRDSRYGYTF. CDR3 nucleotides: TGTGCCAGCAGTGACCTAAGGGACAGTCGCTATGGCTACACCTTC. The chain is built from TRBV25-1 and TRBJ1-2; TRBD1 aligns across 7 bases. The CDR3 length is 15 residues. J lost 4 bases, V lost 3 bases, and 8 bases had no gene match. Germline lookup yields CDR1 MGHDK and CDR2 SYGVNS.

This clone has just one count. The CDR3 here is CASSLATYEQYF. CDR3 in DNA: TGCGCCAGCAGCTTGGCTACGTACGAGCAGTACTTC. The chain combines TRBV5-1 with TRBJ2-5; D is uncertain. The J call is in doubt because the DNA end fits TRBJ2-7 better. CDR1 and CDR2 from the germline V gene are SGHRS and YFSETQ. The CDR3 has 12 residues.

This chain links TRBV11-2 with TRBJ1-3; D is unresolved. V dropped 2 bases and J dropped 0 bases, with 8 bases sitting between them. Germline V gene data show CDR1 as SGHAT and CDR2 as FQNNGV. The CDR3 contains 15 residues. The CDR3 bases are TGTGCCAGCAGCTTATCGATCAGCTCTGGAAACACCATATATTTT. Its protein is CASSLSISSGNTIYF.

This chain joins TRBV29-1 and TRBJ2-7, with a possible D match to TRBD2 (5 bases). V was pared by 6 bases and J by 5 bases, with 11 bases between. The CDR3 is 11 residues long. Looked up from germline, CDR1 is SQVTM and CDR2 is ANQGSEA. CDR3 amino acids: CSVRRRNEQYF. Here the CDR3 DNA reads TGCAGCGTCCGGAGGAGAAACGAGCAGTACTTC.

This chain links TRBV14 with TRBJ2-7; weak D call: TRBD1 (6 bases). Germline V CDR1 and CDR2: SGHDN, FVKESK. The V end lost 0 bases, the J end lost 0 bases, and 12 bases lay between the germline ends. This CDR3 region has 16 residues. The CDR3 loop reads CASSQDDWTDSYEQYF. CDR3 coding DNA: TGTGCCAGCAGCCAAGACGACTGGACAGACTCCTACGAGCAGTACTTC. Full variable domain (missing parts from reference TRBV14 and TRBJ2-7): EAGVTQFPSHSVIEKGQTVTLRCDPISGHDNLYWYRRVMGKEIKFLLHFVKESKQDESGMPNNRFLAERTGGTYSTLKVQPAELEDSGVYFCASSQDDWTDSYEQYFGPGTRLTVT.

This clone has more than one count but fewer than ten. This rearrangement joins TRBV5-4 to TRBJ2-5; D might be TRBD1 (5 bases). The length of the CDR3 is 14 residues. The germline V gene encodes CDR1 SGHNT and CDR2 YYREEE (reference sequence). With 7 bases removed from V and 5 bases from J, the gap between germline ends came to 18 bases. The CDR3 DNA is TGTGCCAGCTCCCGGGCAGGGTTTGGGGAGACCCAGTACTTC. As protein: CASSRAGFGETQYF.

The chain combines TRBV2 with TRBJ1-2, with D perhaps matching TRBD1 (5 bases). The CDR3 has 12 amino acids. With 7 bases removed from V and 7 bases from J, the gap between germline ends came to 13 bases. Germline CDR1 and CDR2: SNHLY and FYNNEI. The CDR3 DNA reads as TGTGCCAGCACCCCCTGGGGGGTTGGCTACACCTTC. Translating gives CASTPWGVGYTF. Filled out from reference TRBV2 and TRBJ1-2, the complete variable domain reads EPEVTQTPSHQVTQMGQEVILRCVPISNHLYFYWYRQILGQKVEFLVSFYNNEISEKSEIFDDQFSVERPDGSNFTLKIRSTKLEDSAMYFCASTPWGVGYTFGSGTRLTVV.

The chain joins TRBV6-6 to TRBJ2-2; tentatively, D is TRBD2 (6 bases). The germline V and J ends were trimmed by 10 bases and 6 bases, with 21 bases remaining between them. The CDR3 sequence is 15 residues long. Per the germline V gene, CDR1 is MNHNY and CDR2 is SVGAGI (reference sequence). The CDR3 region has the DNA TGTGCCACCATTGGGTACAGCGGGCGCTCCGGGGAGCTGTTTTTT. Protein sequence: CATIGYSGRSGELFF.

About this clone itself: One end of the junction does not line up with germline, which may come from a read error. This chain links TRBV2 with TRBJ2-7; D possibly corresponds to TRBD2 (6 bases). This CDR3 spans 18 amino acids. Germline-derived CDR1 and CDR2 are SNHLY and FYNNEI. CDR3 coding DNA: TGTGCCAGCAGCCCCTGGGAGAGGGGATTCGGGAGCTCCTATGAGCAGTACTTC. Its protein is CASSPWERGFGSSYEQYF.

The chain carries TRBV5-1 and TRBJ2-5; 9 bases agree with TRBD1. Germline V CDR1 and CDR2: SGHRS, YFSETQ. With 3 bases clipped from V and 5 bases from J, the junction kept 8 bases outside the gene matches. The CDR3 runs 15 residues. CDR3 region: CASSSGDRERETQYF. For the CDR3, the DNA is TGCGCCAGCAGCTCCGGGGACAGGGAGAGGGAGACCCAGTACTTC.

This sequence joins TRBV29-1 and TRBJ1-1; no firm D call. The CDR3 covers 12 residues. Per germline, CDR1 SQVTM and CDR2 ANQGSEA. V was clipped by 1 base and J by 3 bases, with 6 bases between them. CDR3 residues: CSVEGYYTEAFF. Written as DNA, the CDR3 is TGCAGCGTTGAAGGATACTACACTGAAGCTTTCTTT.

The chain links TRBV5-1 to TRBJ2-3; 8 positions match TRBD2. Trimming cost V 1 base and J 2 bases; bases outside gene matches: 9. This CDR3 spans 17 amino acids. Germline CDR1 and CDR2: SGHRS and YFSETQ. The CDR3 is CASSLLSSGGNTDTQYF. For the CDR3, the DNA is TGCGCCAGCAGCTTGTTATCCAGCGGGGGAAACACAGATACGCAGTATTTT.

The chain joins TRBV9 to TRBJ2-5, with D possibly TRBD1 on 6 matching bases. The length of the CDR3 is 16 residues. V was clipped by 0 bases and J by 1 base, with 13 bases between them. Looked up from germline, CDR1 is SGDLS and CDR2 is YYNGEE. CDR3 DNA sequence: TGTGCCAGCAGCGTAGGTCAGGGACAAGGCCAAGAGACCCAGTACTTC. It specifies CASSVGQGQGQETQYF.

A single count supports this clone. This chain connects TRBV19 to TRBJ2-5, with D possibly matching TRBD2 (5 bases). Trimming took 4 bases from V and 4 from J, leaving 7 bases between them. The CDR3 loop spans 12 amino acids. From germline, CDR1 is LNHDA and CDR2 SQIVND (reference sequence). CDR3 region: CASSTGRETQYF. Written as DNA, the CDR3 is TGTGCCAGTAGTACGGGGAGAGAGACCCAGTACTTC.

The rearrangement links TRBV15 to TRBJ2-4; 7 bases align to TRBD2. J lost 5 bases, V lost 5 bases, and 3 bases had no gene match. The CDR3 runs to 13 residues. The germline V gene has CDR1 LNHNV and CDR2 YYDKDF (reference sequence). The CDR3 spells CATSLLAENIQYF. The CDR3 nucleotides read TGTGCCACCAGCCTCCTAGCGGAAAACATTCAGTACTTC.

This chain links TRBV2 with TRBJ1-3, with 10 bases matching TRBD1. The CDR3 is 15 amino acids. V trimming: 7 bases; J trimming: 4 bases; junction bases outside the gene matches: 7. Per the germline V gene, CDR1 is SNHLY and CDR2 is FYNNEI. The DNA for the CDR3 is TGTGCCAGCACGGACAGGGGGAATCGCGGAAACACCATATATTTT. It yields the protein CASTDRGNRGNTIYF.

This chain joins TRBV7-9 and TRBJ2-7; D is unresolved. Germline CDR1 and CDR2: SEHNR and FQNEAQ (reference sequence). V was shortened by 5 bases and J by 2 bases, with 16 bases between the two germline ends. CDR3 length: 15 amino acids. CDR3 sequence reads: CASSVSPTDPYEQYF. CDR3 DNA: TGTGCCAGCAGCGTTTCTCCAACAGACCCCTACGAGCAGTACTTC.

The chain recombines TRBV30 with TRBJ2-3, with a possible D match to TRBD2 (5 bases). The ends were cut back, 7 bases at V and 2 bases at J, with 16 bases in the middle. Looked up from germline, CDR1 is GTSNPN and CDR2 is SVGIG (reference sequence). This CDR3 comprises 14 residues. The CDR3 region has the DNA TGTGCCTTCCAGCGGAGACGCGACACAGATACGCAGTATTTT. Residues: CAFQRRRDTDTQYF.

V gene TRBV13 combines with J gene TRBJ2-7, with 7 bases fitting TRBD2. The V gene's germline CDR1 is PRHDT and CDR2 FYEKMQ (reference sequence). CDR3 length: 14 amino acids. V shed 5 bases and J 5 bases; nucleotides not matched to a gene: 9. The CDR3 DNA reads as TGTGCCAGCAGCCCCGGTAGCGGGCCTGACGAGCAGTACTTC. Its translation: CASSPGSGPDEQYF.

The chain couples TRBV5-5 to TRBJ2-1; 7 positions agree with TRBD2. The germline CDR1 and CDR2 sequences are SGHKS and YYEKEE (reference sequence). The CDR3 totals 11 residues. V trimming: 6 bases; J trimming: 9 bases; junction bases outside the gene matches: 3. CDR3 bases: TGTGCCAGCACTTCGGGGGGTGAGCAGTTCTTC. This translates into CASTSGGEQFF.

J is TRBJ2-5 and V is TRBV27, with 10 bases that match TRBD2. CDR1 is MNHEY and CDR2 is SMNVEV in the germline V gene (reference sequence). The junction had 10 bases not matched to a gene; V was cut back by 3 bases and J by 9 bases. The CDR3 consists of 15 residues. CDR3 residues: CASSLSGGAGGAQYF. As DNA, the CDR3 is TGTGCCAGCAGTTTGAGCGGGGGGGCCGGTGGTGCCCAGTACTTC.

The CDR3 region has the DNA TGCGCCAGCAGCCAGCCAGGGGGCGACCCCTATGGCTACACCTTC. This sequence encodes CASSQPGGDPYGYTF. This chain connects TRBV4-1 to TRBJ1-2; 8 bases line up with TRBD1. Germline trimming cut 3 bases from V and 4 bases from J; bases unmatched to any gene: 7. Germline CDR1 reads MGHRA; CDR2 reads YSYEKL. The CDR3 length is 15 residues.

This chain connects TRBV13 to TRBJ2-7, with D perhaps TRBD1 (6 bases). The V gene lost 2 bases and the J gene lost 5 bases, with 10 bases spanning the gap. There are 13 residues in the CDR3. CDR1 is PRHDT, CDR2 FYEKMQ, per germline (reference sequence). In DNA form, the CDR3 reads TGTGCCAGCAGCTTACCGGGACACCACGAGCAGTACTTC. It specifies CASSLPGHHEQYF.

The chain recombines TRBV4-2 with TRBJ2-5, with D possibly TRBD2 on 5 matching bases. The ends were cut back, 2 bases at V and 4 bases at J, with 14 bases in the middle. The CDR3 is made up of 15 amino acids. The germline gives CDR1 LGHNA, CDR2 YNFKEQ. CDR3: CASSQRSPAGETQYF. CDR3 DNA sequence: TGTGCCAGCAGCCAAAGAAGTCCCGCGGGAGAGACCCAGTACTTC.

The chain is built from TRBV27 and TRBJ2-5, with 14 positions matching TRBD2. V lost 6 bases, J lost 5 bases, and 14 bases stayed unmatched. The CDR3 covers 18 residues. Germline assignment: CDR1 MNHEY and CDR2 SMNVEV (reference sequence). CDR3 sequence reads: CASSLGLAGGLKGETQYF. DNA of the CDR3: TGTGCCAGCAGCCTCGGACTAGCGGGAGGCCTGAAGGGGGAGACCCAGTACTTC.